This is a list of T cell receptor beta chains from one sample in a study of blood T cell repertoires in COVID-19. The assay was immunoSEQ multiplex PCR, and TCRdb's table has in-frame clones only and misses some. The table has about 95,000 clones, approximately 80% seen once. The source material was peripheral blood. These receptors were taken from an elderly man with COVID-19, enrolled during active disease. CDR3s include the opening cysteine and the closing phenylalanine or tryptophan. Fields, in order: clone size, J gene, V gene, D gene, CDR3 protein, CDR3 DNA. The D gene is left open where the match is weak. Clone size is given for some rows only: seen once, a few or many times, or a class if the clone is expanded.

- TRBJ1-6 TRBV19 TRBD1 CASSMGQASNSPLHF TGTGCCAGTAGTATGGGACAGGCCTCGAATTCACCCCTCCACTTT
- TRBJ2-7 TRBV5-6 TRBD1 CASSLGQLRQGVSYEQYF TGTGCCAGCAGCTTGGGGCAACTCCGACAGGGGGTCTCCTACGAGCAGTACTTC
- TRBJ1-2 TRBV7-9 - CASSLELNYGYTF TGTGCCAGCAGCTTAGAATTAAACTATGGCTACACCTTC
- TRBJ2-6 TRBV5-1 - CASREPGANVLTF TGCGCCAGCAGGGAGCCCGGGGCCAACGTCCTGACTTTC
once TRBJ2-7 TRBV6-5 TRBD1 CASSPRTGTYEQYF TGTGCCAGCAGTCCTCGGACAGGGACTTACGAGCAGTACTTC
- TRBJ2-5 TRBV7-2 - CASSLGDLRGTQYF TGTGCCAGCAGCTTAGGCGACCTAAGGGGGACCCAGTACTTC
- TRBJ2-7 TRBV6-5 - CASSYLDSSYEQYF TGTGCCAGCAGTTACCTCGACAGTTCCTACGAGCAGTACTTC
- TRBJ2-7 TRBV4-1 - CASSQGGGSSYEQYF TGCGCCAGCAGCCAAGGGGGAGGCAGCTCCTACGAGCAGTACTTC
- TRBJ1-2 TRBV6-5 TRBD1 CASRETGGAYGYTF TGTGCCAGCAGGGAGACAGGGGGCGCGTATGGCTACACCTTC
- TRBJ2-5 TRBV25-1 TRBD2 CASSDWTSGQQETQYF TGTGCCAGCAGTGACTGGACTAGCGGACAGCAAGAGACCCAGTACTTC
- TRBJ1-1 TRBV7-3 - CASSLNGANTEAFF TGTGCCAGCAGCTTAAACGGAGCCAACACTGAAGCTTTCTTT
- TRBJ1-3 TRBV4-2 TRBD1 CASSQGQLWNTIYF TGTGCCAGCAGCCAGGGACAGCTATGGAACACCATATATTTT
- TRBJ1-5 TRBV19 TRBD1 CASNPDRDSNQPQHF TGTGCCAGTAACCCGGACAGGGACAGCAATCAGCCCCAGCATTTT
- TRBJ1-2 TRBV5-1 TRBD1 CASSLVGQEYGYTF TGCGCCAGCAGCTTGGTAGGACAGGAGTATGGCTACACCTTC
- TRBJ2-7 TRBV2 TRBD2 CASRTGTSAYEQYF TGTGCCAGCAGGACCGGGACTAGCGCCTACGAGCAGTACTTC
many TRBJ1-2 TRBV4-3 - CASSQDWARNYGYTF TGCGCCAGCAGCCAAGATTGGGCCAGGAACTATGGCTACACCTTC
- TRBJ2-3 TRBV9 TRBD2 CASSLAVSDTQYF TGTGCCAGCAGCCTAGCGGTTTCGGATACGCAGTATTTT
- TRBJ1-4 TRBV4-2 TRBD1 CASSQDVDRVLNEKLFF TGTGCCAGCAGCCAAGATGTTGACAGGGTACTTAATGAAAAACTGTTTTTT
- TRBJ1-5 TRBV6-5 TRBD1 CASSRQGYNQPQHF TGTGCCAGCAGTCGACAGGGGTACAATCAGCCCCAGCATTTT
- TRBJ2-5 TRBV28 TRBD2 CASSLIFSGPLFQETQYF TGTGCCAGCAGTTTAATCTTTAGCGGGCCGCTTTTCCAAGAGACCCAGTACTTC
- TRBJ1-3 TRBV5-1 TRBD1 CASSISTGNSGNTIYF TGCGCCAGCAGCATTTCGACAGGGAACTCTGGAAACACCATATATTTT
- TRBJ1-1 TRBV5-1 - CASRQTPGNTEAFF TGCGCCAGCAGACAAACCCCAGGGAACACTGAAGCTTTCTTT
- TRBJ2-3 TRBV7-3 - CASSLSRGTDTQYF TGTGCCAGCAGCTTAAGCAGGGGAACAGATACGCAGTATTTT
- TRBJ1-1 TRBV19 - CASKQGPYTEAFF TGTGCCAGTAAACAGGGCCCTTACACTGAAGCTTTCTTT
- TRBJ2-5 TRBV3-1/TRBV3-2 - CASSGNSQETQYF TGTGCCAGCTCGGGGAACTCTCAAGAGACCCAGTACTTC
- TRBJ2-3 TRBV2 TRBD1 CASTGQGGTSGPFTDTQYF TGTGCCAGCACGGGACAGGGGGGAACCTCGGGACCTTTCACAGATACGCAGTATTTT
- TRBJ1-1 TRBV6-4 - CASSTGKDTEAFF TGTGCCAGCAGCACAGGGAAGGACACTGAAGCTTTCTTT
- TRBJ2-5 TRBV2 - CASNGGRGETQYF TGTGCCAGCAATGGAGGGCGAGGAGAGACCCAGTACTTC
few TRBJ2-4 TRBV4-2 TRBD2 CASSSIPGLAGGNIQYF TGTGCCAGCAGCTCCATACCGGGACTAGCGGGGGGAAACATTCAGTACTTC
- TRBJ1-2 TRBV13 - CASSLAGDLSGYTF TGTGCCAGCAGCTTAGCAGGGGACCTTTCTGGCTACACCTTC
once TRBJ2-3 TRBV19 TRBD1 CASRSGTGHTMPSTDTQYF TGTGCCAGTAGGTCCGGGACAGGACACACAATGCCTAGCACAGATACGCAGTATTTT
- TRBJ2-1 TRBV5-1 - CASSLERTDYNEQFF TGCGCCAGCAGCTTGGAGCGGACTGACTACAATGAGCAGTTCTTC
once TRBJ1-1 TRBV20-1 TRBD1 CSAETGGEAFF TGCAGTGCAGAGACAGGGGGGGAAGCTTTCTTT